Included here is one T cell receptor beta chain sequence, with context. Sequencing was performed with immunoSEQ multiplex PCR; in TCRdb, only in-frame clones are kept and a portion is missing. The sample lists about 1.1 million clones, roughly 80% seen once, with roughly 0.9% in the top ten. This sample stems from a study of shared clonotypes between healthy human individuals. Donors, healthy HIV-negative adults, lacked recent acute infections or vaccinations. The CDR3 consists of 14 residues. The V gene's germline CDR1 is SGHAT and CDR2 FQNNGV. Trimming pared 5 bases from V and 4 bases from J, leaving 14 bases between.

This chain connects TRBV11-2 to TRBJ1-2; D remains unclear. The TCR originated in a man between 18 and 35 years old in good health. Some clones in this sample may be carry-over from other donors' samples. Sample: memory CD4+ T cells from PBMCs. The subset is: CD45RA-negative fraction. This CDR3 is CASSRLGLPYGYTF. In DNA form, the CDR3 reads TGTGCCAGCAGCCGGTTAGGACTCCCCTATGGCTACACCTTC.